This entry describes one T cell receptor beta chain. The method was immunoSEQ multiplex PCR; TCRdb's version includes in-frame clones alone and lacks a portion of them. Of around 340,000 clones listed, 85% to 95% were seen once; the top ten hold approximately 0.02%. This entry belongs to a study of shared T cell receptors in the human thymus. Germline lookup yields CDR1 MNHEY and CDR2 SVGAGI. Losses at the gene ends were 1 base for V and 3 bases for J; bases not matched to a gene: 8. CDR3 length: 16 amino acids. The origin of this receptor is a human donor. The J gene is TRBJ2-5, the V gene TRBV6-5, with 7 bases fitting TRBD1. The source material was thymocytes. Here the CDR3 reads CASSYWLPTGKETQYF. The DNA of the CDR3 is TGTGCCAGCAGTTACTGGCTACCGACAGGGAAAGAGACCCAGTACTTC.